This TCR beta chain was obtained from a study of cytomegalovirus exposure and HLA in healthy donors. Findings and limits, study-wide: With later analysis, a missense DCLRE1C variant became linked to TCR beta V- and J-gene trimming. Available immune exposure information was restricted to CMV serostatus only.

PCR primers comprised 60 Vbeta and 13 Jbeta primers. The method was immunoSEQ multiplex PCR; TCRdb's version includes in-frame clones alone and lacks a portion of them. The sample yields 120,000 or so clones, about 11% seen once. With regard to this clone: The target antigen is unknown.

This CDR3 region has 16 residues. V was pared by 5 bases and J by 4 bases, with 13 bases of the junction left unmatched. The germline gives CDR1 SGHVS, CDR2 FQNEAQ. Sequencing was carried out using PBMCs. The receptor was isolated from a woman aged 18-29 years in good health and CMV-seropositive. V usage is TRBV7-8 and J usage is TRBJ1-2; 7 nucleotides agree with TRBD1. CDR3 residues: CASSPLGQADFYGYTF. In DNA form, the CDR3 reads TGTGCCAGCAGCCCGCTAGGACAGGCGGATTTCTATGGCTACACCTTC. The variable domain in full, with the rest retrieved from reference TRBV7-8 and TRBJ1-2, is GAGVSQSPRYKVAKRGQDVALRCDPISGHVSLFWYQQALGQGPEFLTYFQNEAQLDKSGLPSDRFFAERPEGSVSTLKIQRTQQEDSAVYLCASSPLGQADFYGYTFGSGTRLTVV.